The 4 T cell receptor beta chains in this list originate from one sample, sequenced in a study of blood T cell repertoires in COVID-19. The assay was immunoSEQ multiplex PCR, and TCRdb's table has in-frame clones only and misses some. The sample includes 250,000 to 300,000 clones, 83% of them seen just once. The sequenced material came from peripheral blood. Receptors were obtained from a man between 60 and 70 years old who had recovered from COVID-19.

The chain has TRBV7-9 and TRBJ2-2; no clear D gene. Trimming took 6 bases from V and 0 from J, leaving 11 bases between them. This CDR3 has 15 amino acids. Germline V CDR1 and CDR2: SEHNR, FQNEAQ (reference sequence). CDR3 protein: CASRHTTANTGELFF. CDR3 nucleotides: TGTGCCAGCAGACACACCACAGCGAACACCGGGGAGCTGTTTTTT.

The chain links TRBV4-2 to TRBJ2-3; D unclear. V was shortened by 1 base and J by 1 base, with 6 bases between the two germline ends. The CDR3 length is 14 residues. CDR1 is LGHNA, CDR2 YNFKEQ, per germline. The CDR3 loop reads CASSQGRGTDTQYF. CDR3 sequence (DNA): TGTGCCAGCAGCCAAGGACGGGGCACAGATACGCAGTATTTT.

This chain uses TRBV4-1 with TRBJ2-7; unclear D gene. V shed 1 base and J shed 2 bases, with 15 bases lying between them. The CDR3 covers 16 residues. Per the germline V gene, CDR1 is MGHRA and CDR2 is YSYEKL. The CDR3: CASSQVLSALPYEQYF. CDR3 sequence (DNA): TGCGCCAGCAGCCAAGTTCTAAGTGCCCTCCCCTACGAGCAGTACTTC.

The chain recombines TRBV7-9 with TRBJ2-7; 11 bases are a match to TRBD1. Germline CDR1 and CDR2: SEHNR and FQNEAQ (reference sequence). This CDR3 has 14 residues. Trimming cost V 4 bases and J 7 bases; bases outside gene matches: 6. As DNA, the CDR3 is TGTGCCAGCAGCTCCCGGGACAGGGGGTTAGAGCAGTACTTC. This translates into CASSSRDRGLEQYF.